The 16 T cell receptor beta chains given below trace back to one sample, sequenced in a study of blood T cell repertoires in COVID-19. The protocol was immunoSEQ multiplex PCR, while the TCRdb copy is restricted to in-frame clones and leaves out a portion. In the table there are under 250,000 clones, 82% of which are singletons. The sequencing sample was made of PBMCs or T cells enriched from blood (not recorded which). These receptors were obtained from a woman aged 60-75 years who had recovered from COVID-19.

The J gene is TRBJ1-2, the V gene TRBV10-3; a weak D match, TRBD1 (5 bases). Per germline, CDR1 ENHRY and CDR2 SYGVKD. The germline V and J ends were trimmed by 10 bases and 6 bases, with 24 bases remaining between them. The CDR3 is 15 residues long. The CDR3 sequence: CASQTETQISNGYTF. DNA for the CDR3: TGTGCCAGCCAGACAGAGACTCAGATTTCCAATGGCTACACCTTC.

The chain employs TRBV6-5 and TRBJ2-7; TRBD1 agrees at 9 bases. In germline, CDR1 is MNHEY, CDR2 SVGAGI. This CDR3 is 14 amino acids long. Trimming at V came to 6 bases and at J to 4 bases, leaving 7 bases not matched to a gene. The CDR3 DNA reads TGTGCCAGCAGCCTGGACAGGGGAGGATACGAGCAGTACTTC. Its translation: CASSLDRGGYEQYF.

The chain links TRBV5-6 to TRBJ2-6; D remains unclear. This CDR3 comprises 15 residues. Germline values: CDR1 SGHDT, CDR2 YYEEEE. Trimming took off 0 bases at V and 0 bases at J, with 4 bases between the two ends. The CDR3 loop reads CASSLGPSGANVLTF. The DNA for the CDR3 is TGTGCCAGCAGCTTGGGGCCCTCTGGGGCCAACGTCCTGACTTTC.

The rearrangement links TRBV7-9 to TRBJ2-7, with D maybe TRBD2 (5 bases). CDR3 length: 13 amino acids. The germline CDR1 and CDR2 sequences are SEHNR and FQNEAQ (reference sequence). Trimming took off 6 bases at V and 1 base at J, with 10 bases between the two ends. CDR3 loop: CASRPRDSYEQYF. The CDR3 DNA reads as TGTGCCAGCAGACCGAGGGATTCCTACGAGCAGTACTTC.

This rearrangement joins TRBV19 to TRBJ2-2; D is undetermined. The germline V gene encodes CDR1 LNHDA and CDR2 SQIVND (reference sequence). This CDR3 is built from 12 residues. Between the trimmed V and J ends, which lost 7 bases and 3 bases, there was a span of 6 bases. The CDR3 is CASTVDTGELFF. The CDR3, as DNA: TGTGCCAGTACAGTGGACACCGGGGAGCTGTTTTTT.

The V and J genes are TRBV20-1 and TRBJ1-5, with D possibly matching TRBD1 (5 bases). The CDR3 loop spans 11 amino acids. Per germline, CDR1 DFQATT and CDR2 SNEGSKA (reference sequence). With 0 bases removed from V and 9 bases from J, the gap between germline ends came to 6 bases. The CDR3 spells CSARDRGPQHF. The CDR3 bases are TGCAGTGCTAGAGATAGGGGGCCCCAGCATTTT.

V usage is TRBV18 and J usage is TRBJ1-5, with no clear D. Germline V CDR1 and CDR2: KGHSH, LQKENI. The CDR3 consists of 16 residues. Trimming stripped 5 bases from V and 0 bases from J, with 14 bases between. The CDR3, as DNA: TGTGCCAGCTCAGGCCCAGATTCGCTTAGCAATCAGCCCCAGCATTTT. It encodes CASSGPDSLSNQPQHF. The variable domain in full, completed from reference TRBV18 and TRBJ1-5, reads NAGVMQNPRHLVRRRGQEARLRCSPMKGHSHVYWYRQLPEEGLKFMVYLQKENIIDESGMPKERFSAEFPKEGPSILRIQQVVRGDSAAYFCASSGPDSLSNQPQHFGDGTRLSIL.

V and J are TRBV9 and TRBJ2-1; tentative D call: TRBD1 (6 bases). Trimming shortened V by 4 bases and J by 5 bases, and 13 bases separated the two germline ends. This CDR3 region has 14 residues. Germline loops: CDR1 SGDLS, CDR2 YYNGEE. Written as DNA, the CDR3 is TGTGCCAGCAGCCCCACGGACAGACACAATGAGCAGTTCTTC. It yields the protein CASSPTDRHNEQFF.

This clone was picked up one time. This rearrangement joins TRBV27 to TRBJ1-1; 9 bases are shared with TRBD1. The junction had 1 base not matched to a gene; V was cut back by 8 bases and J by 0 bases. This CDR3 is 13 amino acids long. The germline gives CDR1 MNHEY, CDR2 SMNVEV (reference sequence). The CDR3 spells CASGTGMNTEAFF. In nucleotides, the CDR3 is TGTGCCAGCGGGACAGGGATGAACACTGAAGCTTTCTTT.

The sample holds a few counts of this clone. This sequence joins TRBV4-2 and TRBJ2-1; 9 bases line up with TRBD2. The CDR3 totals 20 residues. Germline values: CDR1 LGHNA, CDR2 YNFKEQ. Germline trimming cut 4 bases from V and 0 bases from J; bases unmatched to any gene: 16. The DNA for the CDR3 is TGTGCCAGCAGCCCTCGTCCCCTCGGGGCGGGAGGGAGCTCCTACAATGAGCAGTTCTTC. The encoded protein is CASSPRPLGAGGSSYNEQFF.

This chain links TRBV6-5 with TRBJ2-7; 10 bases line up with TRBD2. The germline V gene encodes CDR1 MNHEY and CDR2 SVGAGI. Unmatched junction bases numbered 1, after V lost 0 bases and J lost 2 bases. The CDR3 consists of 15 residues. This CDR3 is CASSYSLAGAYEQYF. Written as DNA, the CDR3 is TGTGCCAGCAGTTACTCCCTAGCGGGAGCCTACGAGCAGTACTTC.

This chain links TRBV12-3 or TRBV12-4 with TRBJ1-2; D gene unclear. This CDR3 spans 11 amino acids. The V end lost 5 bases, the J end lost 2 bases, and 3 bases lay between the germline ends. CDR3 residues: CASSPNYGYTF. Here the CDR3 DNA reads TGTGCCAGCAGTCCGAACTATGGCTACACCTTC.

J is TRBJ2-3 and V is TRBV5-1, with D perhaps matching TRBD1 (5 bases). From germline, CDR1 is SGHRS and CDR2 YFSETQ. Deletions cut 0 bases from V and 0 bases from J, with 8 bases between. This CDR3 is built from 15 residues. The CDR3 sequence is CASSLVSGSTDTQYF. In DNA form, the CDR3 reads TGCGCCAGCAGCTTGGTGTCAGGGAGCACAGATACGCAGTATTTT.

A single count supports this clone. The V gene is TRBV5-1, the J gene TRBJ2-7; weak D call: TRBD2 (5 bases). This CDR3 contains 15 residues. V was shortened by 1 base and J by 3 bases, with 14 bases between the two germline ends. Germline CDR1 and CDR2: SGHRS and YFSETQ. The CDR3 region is CASSLRSGMDYEQYF. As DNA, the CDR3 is TGCGCCAGCAGCTTGCGGTCGGGGATGGACTACGAGCAGTACTTC.

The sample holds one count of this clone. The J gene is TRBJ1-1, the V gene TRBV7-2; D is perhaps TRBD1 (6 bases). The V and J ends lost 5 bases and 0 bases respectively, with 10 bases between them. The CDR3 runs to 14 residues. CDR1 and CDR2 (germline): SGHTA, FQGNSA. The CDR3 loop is CASSVQGMNTEAFF. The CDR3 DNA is TGTGCCAGCAGCGTACAGGGCATGAACACTGAAGCTTTCTTT.

This CDR3 is CASSFRDDTEAFF. In DNA, the CDR3 is TGCGCCAGCAGCTTTAGAGATGACACTGAAGCTTTCTTT. The J gene is TRBJ1-1, the V gene TRBV5-1; D is undetermined. Trimming shortened V by 2 bases and J by 3 bases, and 8 bases separated the two germline ends. The CDR3 consists of 13 residues. Germline-derived CDR1 and CDR2 are SGHRS and YFSETQ.